The 22 T cell receptor beta chains below were found in one sample sequenced in a study of post-analysis software for immune sequencing data. Study results and caveats: Patients had higher frequencies than controls of a few TRBV segments, including TRBV5-6, TRBV5-1 and TRBV20-1.

No antigens are known for them. Presence of unique molecular identifiers characterized the TCR beta cDNA libraries. TCRdb re-derived calls from the PCR reads in MiXCR, one entry per CDR3 protein. The table includes approximately 730,000 distinct CDR3 sequences, around 45% detected once. The specimen was blood. The source is a girl between 10 and 17 years old with multiple sclerosis.

This chain links TRBV7-9 with TRBJ2-1; 13 bases map to TRBD2. The CDR3 has 18 residues. Unmatched junction bases numbered 21, after V lost 9 bases and J lost 10 bases. CDR1 and CDR2 (germline): SEHNR, FQNEAQ (reference sequence). In DNA form, the CDR3 reads TGTGCCAGGAACCTTGGACTAGCGGGAGAAACCCCCGGGATGGAGCAGTTCTTC. It encodes CARNLGLAGETPGMEQFF.

The sample holds a few counts of this clonotype. The chain has TRBV6-6 and TRBJ2-7; TRBD1 might be the D (7 bases). The CDR3 runs to 15 residues. Germline V lookup: CDR1 MNHNY, CDR2 SVGAGI (reference sequence). V was shortened by 7 bases and J by 3 bases, with 19 bases between the two germline ends. CDR3 nucleotides: TGTGCCAGCACCGCTCAGGGGGGCGCATTCTACGAGCAGTACTTC. Protein product: CASTAQGGAFYEQYF.

J is TRBJ2-5 and V is TRBV7-9; D call uncertain. V was trimmed by 1 base and J by 3 bases, leaving 6 bases between them. Germline V lookup: CDR1 SEHNR, CDR2 FQNEAQ (reference sequence). The CDR3 extends over 13 amino acids. CDR3 in amino acids: CASSLETKETQYF. The DNA for the CDR3 is TGTGCCAGCAGCTTAGAGACGAAAGAGACCCAGTACTTC.

This clonotype has only a few counts. The rearrangement links TRBV29-1 to TRBJ2-4, with 9 bases matching TRBD2. Per the germline V gene, CDR1 is SQVTM and CDR2 is ANQGSEA. V was pared by 3 bases and J by 6 bases, with 3 bases of the junction left unmatched. CDR3 length: 13 residues. The CDR3 DNA reads as TGCAGCGTTGAGGGACTAGCTGGAAACATTCAGTACTTC. Residues: CSVEGLAGNIQYF.

This clonotype was seen only a few times. V usage is TRBV10-3 and J usage is TRBJ2-1, with a possible D match to TRBD2 (6 bases). This CDR3 has 13 amino acids. V was cut by 4 bases and J by 8 bases, with 12 bases left in between. Looked up from germline, CDR1 is ENHRY and CDR2 is SYGVKD. CDR3 residues: CAISGSLADEQFF. In nucleotides, the CDR3 is TGTGCCATCAGTGGGTCACTAGCCGATGAGCAGTTCTTC.

The V gene is TRBV7-8, the J gene TRBJ1-2, with TRBD1 identical over 10 bases. Germline CDR1 reads SGHVS; CDR2 reads FQNEAQ. The length of the CDR3 is 15 residues. Trimming removed 1 base from V and 6 bases from J; junction bases left unmatched: 5. The CDR3 loop reads CASSLEGTGVHGYTF. The DNA for the CDR3 is TGTGCCAGCAGCTTAGAGGGGACAGGGGTCCATGGCTACACCTTC.

A note on this clonotype: A much larger clonotype is one base distant, so this may be a read error. The V call is TRBV7-9, the J call TRBJ2-1; 8 nucleotides line up with TRBD2. CDR1 and CDR2 (germline): SEHNR, FQNEAQ (reference sequence). The CDR3 consists of 15 residues. The CDR3 DNA follows: TGTGCCTGCAGCTTAGACAGCGGGAGAGCTAATGAGCAGTTCTTC. Amino acids: CACSLDSGRANEQFF. The full variable domain, rest sourced from reference TRBV7-9 and TRBJ2-1, is DTGVSQNPRHKITKRGQNVTFRCDPISEHNRLYWYRQTLGQGPEFLTYFQNEAQLEKSRLLSDRFSAERPKGSFSTLEIQRTEQGDSAMYLCACSLDSGRANEQFFGPGTRLTVL.

V gene TRBV29-1 combines with J gene TRBJ1-2; D is undetermined. The CDR3 sequence is 12 residues long. Trimming removed 5 bases from V and 3 bases from J, with 10 bases in between. CDR1 is SQVTM, CDR2 ANQGSEA, per germline. CDR3: CSVSGGYYGYTF. In nucleotides, the CDR3 is TGCAGCGTTAGTGGCGGATACTATGGCTACACCTTC.

The chain recombines TRBV6-1 with TRBJ1-2; D remains ambiguous. V was trimmed by 0 bases and J by 4 bases, leaving 9 bases between them. Germline assignment: CDR1 MNHNS and CDR2 SASEGT. CDR3 length equals 14 residues. CDR3 residues: CASSEASARYGYTF. In DNA, the CDR3 is TGTGCCAGCAGTGAAGCCTCCGCCCGCTATGGCTACACCTTC.

The chain employs TRBV28 and TRBJ1-4; a weak D match, TRBD1 (6 bases). Between the trimmed V and J ends, which lost 7 bases and 1 base, there was a span of 10 bases. CDR3 length: 14 amino acids. Germline assignment: CDR1 MDHEN and CDR2 SYDVKM. This CDR3 reads CASKGGGTNEKLFF. DNA of the CDR3: TGTGCCAGCAAGGGGGGAGGAACTAATGAAAAACTGTTTTTT.

The chain has TRBV9 and TRBJ2-3; D call uncertain. Trimming stripped 1 base from V and 2 bases from J, with 8 bases between. The CDR3 sequence is 14 residues long. From germline, CDR1 is SGDLS and CDR2 YYNGEE. The CDR3 spells CASSVRGFTDTQYF. Written as DNA, the CDR3 is TGTGCCAGCAGCGTAAGAGGATTCACAGATACGCAGTATTTT.

V is TRBV12-3 or TRBV12-4 and J is TRBJ2-7; 8 bases map to TRBD1. The trim removed 7 bases at V and 2 bases at J, leaving 10 bases unmatched. This CDR3 is 15 amino acids long. CDR3 sequence (DNA): TGTGCCAGCACCCAGGGGGCTGGGGGAGCCTACGAGCAGTACTTC. The encoded protein is CASTQGAGGAYEQYF.

The chain uses TRBV9 and TRBJ1-4, with 7 bases identical to TRBD1. V trimming: 3 bases; J trimming: 0 bases; junction bases outside the gene matches: 2. CDR1 is SGDLS and CDR2 is YYNGEE in the germline V gene. The CDR3 has 15 amino acids. The CDR3 sequence is CASSGDSATNEKLFF. The CDR3 DNA is TGTGCCAGCAGCGGGGACAGCGCAACTAATGAAAAACTGTTTTTT.

This clonotype was recorded a few times. V is TRBV7-3 and J is TRBJ2-3, with TRBD2 as a possible D gene (6 bases). V lost 5 bases and J 3 bases, leaving 15 bases between the germline ends. Germline V lookup: CDR1 SGHTA, CDR2 FQGTGA. The CDR3 is 15 amino acids. CDR3 bases: TGTGCCAGCAGCCCCCGCGGGGACCAAACAGATACGCAGTATTTT. Residues: CASSPRGDQTDTQYF.

The V gene is TRBV2, the J gene TRBJ1-5, with a possible D match to TRBD1 (5 bases). The germline gives CDR1 SNHLY, CDR2 FYNNEI. Trimming took 3 bases from V and 5 from J, leaving 8 bases between them. There are 13 residues in the CDR3. The CDR3 here is CASSDQGDQPQHF. Written as DNA, the CDR3 is TGTGCCAGCAGTGATCAGGGAGATCAGCCCCAGCATTTT.

This clonotype was seen only once. One end of the junction varies from germline; a read error may be responsible. The CDR3 protein is CVSSLDPGRVNYGYTF. The CDR3, as DNA: TGTGTCAGCAGCTTAGATCCCGGCAGAGTTAACTATGGCTACACCTTC. This chain links TRBV11-2 with TRBJ1-2; no clear D gene. The germline V gene encodes CDR1 SGHAT and CDR2 FQNNGV. The CDR3 runs 16 residues.

Only a few counts were recorded for this clonotype. The chain has TRBV29-1 and TRBJ2-7; D might be TRBD2 (6 bases). Germline V gives CDR1 SQVTM, CDR2 ANQGSEA. The CDR3 totals 11 residues. V was shortened by 5 bases and J by 7 bases, with 12 bases between the two germline ends. CDR3 amino acids: CSVQRGGEQYF. CDR3 coding DNA: TGCAGCGTTCAACGGGGAGGAGAGCAGTACTTC.

This clonotype was seen more than once but under ten times. V and J are TRBV25-1 and TRBJ1-1; D call uncertain. Germline V gene data show CDR1 as MGHDK and CDR2 as SYGVNS. V lost 2 bases and J lost 1, with 8 bases in between. The CDR3 is made up of 14 amino acids. Here the CDR3 reads CASSENGGNTEAFF. CDR3 sequence (DNA): TGTGCCAGCAGTGAAAACGGAGGGAACACTGAAGCTTTCTTT.

This clonotype has just a few counts. The chain recombines TRBV3-1 with TRBJ1-2; no reliable D call. Trimming took 4 bases from V and 7 from J, leaving 22 bases between them. Germline values: CDR1 LGHDT, CDR2 YNNKEL (reference sequence). The length of the CDR3 is 16 residues. In DNA form, the CDR3 reads TGTGCCAGCAGCCCCTTTTTGGGAACACCCCACTCTGGCTACACCTTC. It yields the protein CASSPFLGTPHSGYTF. Full variable domain (rest looked up from reference TRBV3-1 and TRBJ1-2): DTAVSQTPKYLVTQMGNDKSIKCEQNLGHDTMYWYKQDSKKFLKIMFSYNNKELIINETVPNRFSPKSPDKAHLNLHINSLELGDSAVYFCASSPFLGTPHSGYTFGSGTRLTVV.

CDR3 in amino acids: CSARDIAGKYEQYF. CDR3 sequence (DNA): TGCAGTGCTAGAGACATAGCGGGCAAATACGAGCAGTACTTC. The chain joins TRBV20-1 to TRBJ2-7; TRBD2 matches at 7 bases. Germline V gene sequence: CDR1 DFQATT, CDR2 SNEGSKA (reference sequence). Trimming took 0 bases from V and 4 from J; bases not matched to a gene: 6. This CDR3 spans 14 amino acids.

This clonotype occurred a few times. This sequence joins TRBV10-3 and TRBJ2-1; D gene unclear. Germline CDR1 reads ENHRY; CDR2 reads SYGVKD. The CDR3 consists of 14 residues. V was shortened by 6 bases and J by 4 bases, with 13 bases between the two germline ends. The CDR3, as DNA: TGTGCCATCAGGACGGACCTACTGTACAATGAGCAGTTCTTC. Its protein is CAIRTDLLYNEQFF.

The CDR3 loop reads CSALGLAASNEQFF. The CDR3 DNA is TGCAGTGCCCTAGGACTAGCGGCTAGCAATGAGCAGTTCTTC. This chain uses TRBV20-1 with TRBJ2-1; 10 bases match TRBD2. V lost 6 bases, J lost 6 bases, and 8 bases stayed unmatched. In germline, CDR1 is DFQATT, CDR2 SNEGSKA (reference sequence). The CDR3 is made up of 14 amino acids.